These 6 T cell receptor beta chains were all obtained from the same sample, sequenced in a study of cytomegalovirus exposure and HLA in healthy donors. PCR was performed using 60 Vbeta and 13 Jbeta primers. Repertoires were generated with immunoSEQ multiplex PCR, while TCRdb's copy carries only in-frame clones and drops some. The repertoire holds about 280,000 clones, with approximately 90% as singletons. The sequenced material came from PBMCs. Receptors were obtained from a woman younger than 30 in good health and CMV-seronegative.

The chain is built from TRBV6-5 and TRBJ1-2; TRBD1 aligns across 8 bases. With V trimmed by 5 bases and J by 7 bases, 12 bases remained unmatched. This CDR3 region has 15 residues. Per germline, CDR1 MNHEY and CDR2 SVGAGI. As DNA, the CDR3 is TGTGCCAGCAGTACTCCCGGACAGGGAACGATTGGCTACACCTTC. It yields the protein CASSTPGQGTIGYTF.

V and J are TRBV5-1 and TRBJ2-2; 7 nucleotides agree with TRBD2. There are 17 residues in the CDR3. The V segment lost 6 bases and the J segment 10 bases; nucleotides outside the gene matches: 21. Per the germline V gene, CDR1 is SGHRS and CDR2 is YFSETQ. CDR3 nucleotide sequence: TGCGCCAGCACCTCCCATGGCCTCCGCGGGGGTGGAGCGGAGCTGTTTTTT. Encoded protein: CASTSHGLRGGGAELFF.

The chain carries TRBV7-9 and TRBJ2-1; 10 bases are a match to TRBD1. In germline, CDR1 is SEHNR, CDR2 FQNEAQ (reference sequence). The CDR3 has 17 amino acids. V shed 5 bases, J shed 7 bases, and the junction held 14 bases outside the gene matches. The CDR3 sequence: CASSPYTRTGGRNEQFF. The CDR3 DNA reads as TGTGCCAGCAGCCCCTACACCCGGACAGGGGGAAGGAATGAGCAGTTCTTC.

The genes are TRBV9 and TRBJ1-2; 9 bases align to TRBD1. The CDR3 sequence is 13 residues long. The junction had 2 bases not matched to a gene; V was cut back by 0 bases and J by 8 bases. Germline CDR1 is SGDLS and CDR2 is YYNGEE. DNA for the CDR3: TGTGCCAGCAGCGTAGTCACAGGGGGCGGCTACACCTTC. Translated, it gives CASSVVTGGGYTF. Full variable domain (rest looked up from reference TRBV9 and TRBJ1-2): DSGVTQTPKHLITATGQRVTLRCSPRSGDLSVYWYQQSLDQGLQFLIQYYNGEERAKGNILERFSAQQFPDLHSELNLSSLELGDSALYFCASSVVTGGGYTFGSGTRLTVV.

The J gene is TRBJ1-2, the V gene TRBV21-1; the table's D call, TRBD1, has no DNA check behind it. TRBV21-1 is listed as a pseudogene. There are 15 residues in the CDR3. CDR3 region: CASSKGQISNYGYTF. The CDR3 nucleotides read TGTGCCAGCAGCAAAGGGCAGATATCGAACTATGGCTACACCTTC.

V and J are TRBV6-1 and TRBJ1-5; D might be TRBD1 (5 bases). The CDR3 contains 16 residues. Deletions cut 4 bases from V and 1 base from J, with 14 bases between. The germline gives CDR1 MNHNS, CDR2 SASEGT. The CDR3 region is CASSASKGLSNQPQHF. The CDR3 region has the DNA TGTGCCAGCAGTGCCTCAAAGGGACTAAGCAATCAGCCCCAGCATTTT.